Included here is one TCR beta chain sequence, with context. Its antigen remains unidentified. RNA served as the template for amplifying TCR beta CDR3 regions. RT-PCR in the first round used HTBI primers; a second-round multiplex PCR followed. In TCRdb, the multiplex PCR reads were re-called with MiXCR into one record per CDR3 protein. Found here are about 400,000 distinct CDR3 sequences, 15% of them singletons; the top ten hold about 7%. The source of the sample is a study of Graves' ophthalmopathy and Graves' hyperthyroidism. Overall study findings and caveats: The model flagged ophthalmopathy progression at about 68% sensitivity and 72% to 75% specificity.

This CDR3 contains 14 residues. V gave up 1 base and J gave up 6 bases, with 12 bases separating them. From germline, CDR1 is SEHNR and CDR2 FQNEAQ (reference sequence). The sequence was collected from a woman between 18 and 29 years old with stable Graves' hyperthyroidism. The sample was peripheral blood. The rearrangement joins TRBV7-9 to TRBJ1-1; D may be TRBD1 (5 bases). The CDR3 bases are TGTGCCAGCAGCTTAGTCCTGGCGACAGCTGAAGCTTTCTTT. This translates into CASSLVLATAEAFF.